A selection of T cell receptor beta chains follows, all from one sample in a study of CD8+ T cells in alopecia areata. TCRdb's table, derived via immunoSEQ multiplex PCR, lists solely in-frame clones and lacks some. The sample yields some 44,000 clones, around 90% seen once. The specimen was CD8+ T cells sorted from blood, collected at week 24, from a patient treated with tofacitinib. Source of these receptors: a human donor with alopecia areata. Both conserved end residues are part of each CDR3. The order of the fields is J gene, V gene, D gene, CDR3 length, clone size, CDR3 protein, CDR3 DNA. D genes are given only for firm matches. The size entry is marked missing in some rows and otherwise reads once, few, many or a size class.

TRBJ2-2 | TRBV19 | NA | 15 | NA | CASSIVGSHTGELFF | TGTGCCAGTAGTATAGTAGGCAGCCACACCGGGGAGCTGTTTTTT
TRBJ1-1 | TRBV7-6 | TRBD1 | 14 | NA | CASSLTGRNTEAFF | TGTGCCAGCAGCTTGACAGGGAGGAACACTGAAGCTTTCTTT
TRBJ2-1 | TRBV7-8 | TRBD2 | 14 | NA | CASSYGLAENEQFF | TGTGCCAGCAGTTACGGACTAGCGGAAAATGAGCAGTTCTTC
TRBJ2-2 | TRBV29-1 | NA | 14 | NA | CSGRGPRDTGELFF | TGCAGCGGGCGGGGGCCGCGGGACACCGGGGAGCTGTTTTTT
TRBJ2-7 | TRBV6-1 | NA | 13 | NA | CASRGDYSYEQYF | TGTGCCAGCAGAGGAGATTACTCCTACGAGCAGTACTTC
TRBJ2-7 | TRBV7-9 | NA | 15 | NA | CASSLDLQGIDEQYF | TGTGCCAGCAGCTTAGACCTTCAGGGGATCGACGAGCAGTACTTC
TRBJ2-7 | TRBV7-6 | NA | 14 | NA | CASSLEAGSYEQYF | TGTGCCAGCAGCTTAGAGGCGGGCAGCTACGAGCAGTACTTC
TRBJ2-7 | TRBV6-1 | NA | 15 | NA | CASGLVVSPSYEQYF | TGTGCCAGCGGATTAGTGGTGAGCCCCTCCTACGAGCAGTACTTC
TRBJ2-3 | TRBV28 | NA | 13 | NA | CASSTRTTDTQYF | TGTGCCAGCAGCACGAGGACCACAGATACGCAGTATTTT
TRBJ2-1 | TRBV5-1 | TRBD2 | 15 | NA | CASSLAAAGYNEQFF | TGCGCCAGCAGCTTGGCCGCAGCGGGGTACAATGAGCAGTTCTTC
TRBJ2-7 | TRBV28 | NA | 19 | NA | CASSTHKRVDVPGLYEQYF | TGTGCCAGCAGTACCCACAAGCGGGTCGATGTTCCTGGGCTCTACGAGCAGTACTTC
TRBJ2-4 | TRBV27 | NA | 15 | NA | CASSLNGVAKNIQYF | TGTGCCAGCAGTTTGAACGGGGTAGCCAAAAACATTCAGTACTTC
TRBJ2-7 | TRBV7-9 | NA | 14 | NA | CASNPTAASYEQYF | TGTGCCAGCAACCCGACGGCGGCCTCCTACGAGCAGTACTTC
TRBJ2-5 | TRBV27 | TRBD2 | 15 | once | CASSPGGAPQETQYF | TGTGCCAGCAGCCCCGGGGGGGCCCCCCAAGAGACCCAGTACTTC
TRBJ1-2 | TRBV29-1 | TRBD1 | 16 | NA | CSVEDSEGQPNYGYTF | TGCAGCGTTGAAGATAGTGAGGGACAGCCAAACTATGGCTACACCTTC
TRBJ2-3 | TRBV15 | TRBD2 | 12 | once | CATSPGGDTQYF | TGTGCCACCAGCCCCGGGGGGGATACGCAGTATTTT
TRBJ2-7 | TRBV28 | NA | 16 | NA | CASSFTALSLNYEQYF | TGTGCCAGCAGTTTCACAGCTTTATCCTTGAACTACGAGCAGTACTTC
TRBJ1-3 | TRBV7-9 | NA | 15 | NA | CASSPAGPSGNTIYF | TGTGCCAGCAGCCCCGCCGGGCCCTCTGGAAACACCATATATTTT
TRBJ2-5 | TRBV6-5 | NA | 13 | NA | CASRRLSQETQYF | TGTGCCAGCAGAAGACTGTCCCAAGAGACCCAGTACTTC
TRBJ2-1 | TRBV7-9 | TRBD2 | 12 | once | CASARGYNEQFF | TGTGCCAGCGCGCGGGGGTACAATGAGCAGTTCTTC
TRBJ2-7 | TRBV7-9 | NA | 15 | NA | CASSLGGGSSYEQYF | TGTGCCAGCAGCTTAGGAGGGGGGAGCTCCTACGAGCAGTACTTC
TRBJ2-3 | TRBV4-1 | NA | 13 | NA | CASSQDKQDTQYF | TGCGCCAGCAGCCAAGATAAACAGGATACGCAGTATTTT
TRBJ2-5 | TRBV28 | TRBD1 | 16 | once | CASSSTGKVYAETQYF | TGTGCCAGCAGTTCGACAGGGAAGGTGTATGCGGAGACCCAGTACTTC
TRBJ2-2 | TRBV7-2 | NA | 14 | NA | CASSPPGDTGELFF | TGTGCCAGCAGCCCCCCTGGAGACACCGGGGAGCTGTTTTTT
TRBJ2-7 | TRBV19 | TRBD1 | 20 | NA | CASISAASGQGVFFSYEQYF | TGTGCCAGTATTAGTGCCGCCTCGGGACAGGGGGTTTTTTTCTCCTACGAGCAGTACTTC
TRBJ2-6 | TRBV19 | TRBD1 | 16 | NA | CASTADRGPGANVLTF | TGTGCCTCGACTGCGGACAGGGGGCCTGGGGCCAACGTCCTGACTTTC
TRBJ2-7 | TRBV27 | TRBD1 | 17 | NA | CASSLLTSTGGSHEQYF | TGTGCCAGCAGTCTCCTTACCTCGACAGGGGGGAGCCACGAGCAGTACTTC
TRBJ2-3 | TRBV15 | NA | 16 | once | CATSRVASQAGDTQYF | TGTGCCACCAGCAGAGTAGCTAGTCAGGCTGGAGATACGCAGTATTTT
TRBJ2-7 | TRBV27 | NA | 13 | NA | CASSYQTGYEQYF | TGTGCCAGCAGTTACCAAACCGGCTACGAGCAGTACTTC